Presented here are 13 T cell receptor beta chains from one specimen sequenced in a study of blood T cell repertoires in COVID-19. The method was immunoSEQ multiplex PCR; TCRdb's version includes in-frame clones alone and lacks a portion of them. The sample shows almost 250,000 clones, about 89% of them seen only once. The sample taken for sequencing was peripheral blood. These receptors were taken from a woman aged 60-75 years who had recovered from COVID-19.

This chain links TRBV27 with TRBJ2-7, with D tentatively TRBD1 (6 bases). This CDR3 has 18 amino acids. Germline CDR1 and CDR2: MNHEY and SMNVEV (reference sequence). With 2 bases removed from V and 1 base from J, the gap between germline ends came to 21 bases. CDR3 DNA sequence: TGTGCCAGCAGTTTACAACCAACACAGGGAAGGCAGTCCTACGAGCAGTACTTC. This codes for CASSLQPTQGRQSYEQYF.

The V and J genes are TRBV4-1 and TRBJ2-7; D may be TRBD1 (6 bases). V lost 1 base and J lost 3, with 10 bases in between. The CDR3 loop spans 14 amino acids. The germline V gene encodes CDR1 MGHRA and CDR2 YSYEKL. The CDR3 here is CASSQGGPNYEQYF. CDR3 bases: TGCGCCAGCAGCCAAGGGGGGCCCAACTACGAGCAGTACTTC.

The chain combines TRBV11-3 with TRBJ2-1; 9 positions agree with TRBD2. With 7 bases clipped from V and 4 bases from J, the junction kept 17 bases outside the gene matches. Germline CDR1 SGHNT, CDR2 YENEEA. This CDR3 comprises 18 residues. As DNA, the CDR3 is TGTGCCAGCATCCCCCACCCCCCCTCTAGCGGGGTTTACAATGAGCAGTTCTTC. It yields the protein CASIPHPPSSGVYNEQFF.

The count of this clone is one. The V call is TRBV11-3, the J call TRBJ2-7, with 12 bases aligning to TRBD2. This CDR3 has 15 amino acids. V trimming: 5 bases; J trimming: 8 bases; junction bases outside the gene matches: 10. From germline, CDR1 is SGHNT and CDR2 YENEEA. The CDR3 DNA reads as TGTGCCAGCAGCATAACCGGGACTAGCGGGCCGAAGCAGTACTTC. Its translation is CASSITGTSGPKQYF.

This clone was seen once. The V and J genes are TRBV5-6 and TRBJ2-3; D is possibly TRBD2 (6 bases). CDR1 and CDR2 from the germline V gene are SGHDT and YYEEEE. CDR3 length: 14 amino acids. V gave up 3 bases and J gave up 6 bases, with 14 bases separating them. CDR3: CASSWGVATDTQYF. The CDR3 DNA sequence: TGTGCCAGCAGCTGGGGGGTAGCTACCGATACGCAGTATTTT.

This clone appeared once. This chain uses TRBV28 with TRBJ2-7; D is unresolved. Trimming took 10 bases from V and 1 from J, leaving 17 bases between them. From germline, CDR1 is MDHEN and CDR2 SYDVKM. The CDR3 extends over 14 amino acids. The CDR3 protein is CAIGEASPSYEQYF. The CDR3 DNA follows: TGTGCCATCGGAGAGGCGTCCCCTTCCTACGAGCAGTACTTC. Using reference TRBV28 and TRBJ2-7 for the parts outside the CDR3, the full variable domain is DVKVTQSSRYLVKRTGEKVFLECVQDMDHENMFWYRQDPGLGLRLIYFSYDVKMKEKGDIPEGYSVSREKKERFSLILESASTNQTSMYLCAIGEASPSYEQYFGPGTRLTVT.

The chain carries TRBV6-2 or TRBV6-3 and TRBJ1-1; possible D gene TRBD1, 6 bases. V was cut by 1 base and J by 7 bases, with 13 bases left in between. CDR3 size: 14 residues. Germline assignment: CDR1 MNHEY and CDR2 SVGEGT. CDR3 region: CASSYFGGQIEAFF. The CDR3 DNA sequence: TGTGCCAGCAGTTACTTTGGGGGCCAGATTGAAGCTTTCTTT.

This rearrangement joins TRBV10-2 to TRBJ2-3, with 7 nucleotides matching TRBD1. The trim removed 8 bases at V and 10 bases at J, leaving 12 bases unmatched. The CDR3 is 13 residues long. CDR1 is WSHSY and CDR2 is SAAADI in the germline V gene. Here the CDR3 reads CASGETTGSAQYF. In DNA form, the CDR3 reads TGCGCCAGCGGCGAGACGACAGGGAGTGCGCAGTATTTT.

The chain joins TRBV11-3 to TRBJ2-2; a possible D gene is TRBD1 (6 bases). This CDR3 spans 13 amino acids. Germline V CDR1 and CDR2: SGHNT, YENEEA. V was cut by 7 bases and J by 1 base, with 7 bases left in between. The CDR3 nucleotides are TGTGCCAGCAAGACAGGGAACACCGGGGAGCTGTTTTTT. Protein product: CASKTGNTGELFF.

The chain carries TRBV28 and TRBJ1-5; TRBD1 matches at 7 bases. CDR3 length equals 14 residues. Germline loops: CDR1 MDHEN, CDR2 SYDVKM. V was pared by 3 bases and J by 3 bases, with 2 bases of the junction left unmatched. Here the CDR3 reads CASSLGQNNQPQHF. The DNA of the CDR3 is TGTGCCAGCAGTTTGGGACAGAACAATCAGCCCCAGCATTTT.

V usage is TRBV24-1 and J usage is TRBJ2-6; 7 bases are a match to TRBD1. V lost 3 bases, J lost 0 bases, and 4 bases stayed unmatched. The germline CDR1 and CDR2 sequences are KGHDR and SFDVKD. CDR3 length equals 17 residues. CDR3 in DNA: TGTGCCACCAGTGATCGGACAGGCCCCTCTGGGGCCAACGTCCTGACTTTC. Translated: CATSDRTGPSGANVLTF.

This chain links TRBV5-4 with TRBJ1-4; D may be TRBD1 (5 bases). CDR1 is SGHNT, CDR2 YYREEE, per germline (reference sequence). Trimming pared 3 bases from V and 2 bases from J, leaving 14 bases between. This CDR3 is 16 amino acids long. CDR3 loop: CASSSGGTSTNEKLFF. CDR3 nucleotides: TGTGCCAGCAGCTCTGGGGGGACCTCTACTAATGAAAAACTGTTTTTT.

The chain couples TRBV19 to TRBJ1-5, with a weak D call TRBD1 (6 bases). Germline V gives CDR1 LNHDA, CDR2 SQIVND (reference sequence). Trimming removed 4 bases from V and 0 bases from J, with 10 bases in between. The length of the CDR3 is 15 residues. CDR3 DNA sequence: TGTGCCAGTAGTACGACAGGACTTAGCAATCAGCCCCAGCATTTT. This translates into CASSTTGLSNQPQHF.